One and the same sample provided the 9 T cell receptor beta chains below, sequenced in a study of blood T cell repertoires in COVID-19. Clones were read by immunoSEQ multiplex PCR, and TCRdb kept only the in-frame ones, dropping some. The sample records some 120,000 clones, roughly nine tenths being singletons. Sequences were obtained from peripheral blood. These receptors were taken from a human donor with active COVID-19. The donor label of this sample is uncertain.

Comment on this clone: An end of the junction does not agree with germline; a read error may underlie this. The chain is built from TRBV18 and TRBJ2-7; perhaps TRBD2 as D (6 bases). The CDR3 runs 15 residues. Germline CDR1 KGHSH, CDR2 LQKENI. The CDR3 nucleotides are TGTACCAGCTCACCACCATCGGAGACTAGCTACGAGCAGTACTTC. It encodes CTSSPPSETSYEQYF. Complete variable domain (other parts from reference TRBV18 and TRBJ2-7): NAGVMQNPRHLVRRRGQEARLRCSPMKGHSHVYWYRQLPEEGLKFMVYLQKENIIDESGMPKERFSAEFPKEGPSILRIQQVVRGDSAAYFCTSSPPSETSYEQYFGPGTRLTVT.

V usage is TRBV27 and J usage is TRBJ1-5; D possibly corresponds to TRBD1 (6 bases). The germline V gene encodes CDR1 MNHEY and CDR2 SMNVEV (reference sequence). The CDR3 consists of 14 residues. Trimming took off 3 bases at V and 1 base at J, with 7 bases between the two ends. The CDR3 sequence: CASSFTGSNQPQHF. The CDR3 DNA follows: TGTGCCAGCAGTTTCACAGGGAGCAATCAGCCCCAGCATTTT.

This chain uses TRBV5-1 with TRBJ2-1; 7 bases map to TRBD1. The CDR3 runs 14 residues. The V gene's germline CDR1 is SGHRS and CDR2 YFSETQ. The V segment lost 4 bases and the J segment 2 bases; nucleotides outside the gene matches: 3. CDR3 sequence: CASSRDRAYNEQFF. The DNA for the CDR3 is TGCGCCAGCAGCAGAGACAGGGCCTACAATGAGCAGTTCTTC.

This rearrangement joins TRBV27 to TRBJ1-1; 12 bases line up with TRBD1. CDR1 is MNHEY and CDR2 is SMNVEV in the germline V gene (reference sequence). J gave up 2 bases and V 6 bases, and 7 bases lay outside the gene matches. CDR3 length: 16 residues. In DNA, the CDR3 is TGTGCCAGCAGATTTACCGGGACAGGGGGCAACACTGAAGCTTTCTTT. As protein: CASRFTGTGGNTEAFF.

This chain links TRBV30 with TRBJ1-2; no reliable D call. V was cut by 1 base and J by 5 bases, with 17 bases left in between. The CDR3 length is 15 residues. Germline assignment: CDR1 GTSNPN and CDR2 SVGIG (reference sequence). The CDR3 DNA is TGTGCCTGGAGTGGACAACTCGCAAATTCGTATGGCTACACCTTC. This encodes CAWSGQLANSYGYTF.

The chain combines TRBV5-6 with TRBJ1-1; D unclear. The CDR3 sequence is 14 residues long. The V gene lost 2 bases and the J gene lost 0 bases, with 8 bases spanning the gap. The V gene's germline CDR1 is SGHDT and CDR2 YYEEEE. DNA of the CDR3: TGTGCCAGCAGCTTTTATCTGTTGAACACTGAAGCTTTCTTT. Protein product: CASSFYLLNTEAFF.

The chain couples TRBV7-2 to TRBJ2-5; TRBD2 matches at 8 bases. Germline CDR1 reads SGHTA; CDR2 reads FQGNSA. This CDR3 contains 16 residues. V lost 7 bases to trimming and J lost 2 bases; unmatched junction nucleotides: 12. The CDR3 here is CASNNGRGGAQETQYF. The CDR3 nucleotides are TGTGCCAGCAACAATGGTCGGGGGGGGGCACAAGAGACCCAGTACTTC.

The chain has TRBV2 and TRBJ1-2; D perhaps matches TRBD1 (6 bases). Germline CDR1 reads SNHLY; CDR2 reads FYNNEI. With 7 bases removed from V and 2 bases from J, the gap between germline ends came to 17 bases. The CDR3 has 15 amino acids. CDR3 loop: CASILDRLKNYGYTF. In nucleotides, the CDR3 is TGTGCCAGCATTCTGGACAGACTGAAAAACTATGGCTACACCTTC.

This chain uses TRBV28 with TRBJ2-5; 7 nucleotides align to TRBD1. Trimming at V came to 7 bases and at J to 1 base, leaving 9 bases not matched to a gene. The CDR3 is 15 residues long. CDR1 is MDHEN and CDR2 is SYDVKM in the germline V gene. CDR3: CASTTRQGGQETQYF. The DNA for the CDR3 is TGTGCCAGCACGACAAGACAGGGCGGCCAAGAGACCCAGTACTTC.